A single sample is the source of the 16 T cell receptor beta chains below, sequenced in a study of blood T cell repertoires in COVID-19. The repertoire was sequenced with immunoSEQ multiplex PCR; TCRdb's copy has only in-frame clones and lacks some. There are about 300,000 clones in the sample; around 90% occur only once, and 1.5% to 2% lies in the top ten. Sequenced input: PBMCs or T cells enriched from blood (not recorded which). The origin of the receptors is a middle-aged woman who had recovered from COVID-19.

The rearrangement joins TRBV9 to TRBJ2-5; 9 bases fit TRBD1. CDR1 is SGDLS, CDR2 YYNGEE, per germline. The trim removed 6 bases at V and 5 bases at J, leaving 11 bases unmatched. CDR3 size: 15 residues. In nucleotides, the CDR3 is TGTGCCAGCACCCCCCTCGGACAGGGGACCGAGACCCAGTACTTC. It encodes CASTPLGQGTETQYF.

The rearrangement uses TRBV6-5 and TRBJ1-1, with no clear D. The CDR3 totals 15 residues. V was pared by 5 bases and J by 5 bases, with 18 bases between. CDR1 and CDR2 from the germline V gene are MNHEY and SVGAGI. Here the CDR3 reads CASSPPGQRRTEAFF. The CDR3 DNA is TGTGCCAGCAGTCCCCCCGGTCAAAGGAGGACTGAAGCTTTCTTT.

This clone came up a few times. The V gene is TRBV19, the J gene TRBJ1-2, with a possible D match to TRBD1 (5 bases). The CDR3 has 13 residues. Germline V lookup: CDR1 LNHDA, CDR2 SQIVND (reference sequence). The germline V and J ends were trimmed by 1 base and 13 bases, with 16 bases remaining between them. CDR3 sequence (DNA): TGTGCCAGTAGTATAGGACAGACACCCGAGATCACCTTC. Its protein is CASSIGQTPEITF.

The count of this clone is one. This chain links TRBV6-1 with TRBJ1-5, with 7 bases matching TRBD1. V shed 4 bases, J shed 0 bases, and the junction held 12 bases outside the gene matches. CDR1 is MNHNS, CDR2 SASEGT, per germline. The CDR3 covers 18 residues. The CDR3 nucleotides read TGTGCCAGCAGTGGCCGTTATAGGGGGACAGTTAGCAATCAGCCCCAGCATTTT. It specifies CASSGRYRGTVSNQPQHF.

The CDR3 loop reads CASSLVAGTGDTGELFF. CDR3 sequence (DNA): TGTGCCAGCAGCTTAGTCGCCGGGACAGGGGACACCGGGGAGCTGTTTTTT. The chain has TRBV7-6 and TRBJ2-2, with 10 bases that match TRBD1. This CDR3 has 17 residues. V lost 1 base and J lost 3; bases outside the gene matches: 5. Germline V gene lookup returns CDR1 SGHVS and CDR2 FNYEAQ.

The chain links TRBV4-2 to TRBJ1-1, with 11 bases matching TRBD1. Germline values: CDR1 LGHNA, CDR2 YNFKEQ. V gave up 1 base and J gave up 5 bases; unmatched junction bases: 3. The CDR3 contains 15 residues. DNA for the CDR3: TGTGCCAGCAGCCAAGCCGGGACAGGGGGGACTGAAGCTTTCTTT. It translates to CASSQAGTGGTEAFF.

The count of this clone is one. The chain has TRBV19 and TRBJ1-1; no definite D call. The ends were cut back, 1 base at V and 1 base at J, with 4 bases in the middle. Germline V gene sequence: CDR1 LNHDA, CDR2 SQIVND (reference sequence). The CDR3 contains 13 residues. The CDR3 reads CASSIARNTEAFF. CDR3 DNA: TGTGCCAGTAGTATAGCTCGGAACACTGAAGCTTTCTTT. Looking up the rest from reference TRBV19 and TRBJ1-1 gives the full variable domain: DGGITQSPKYLFRKEGQNVTLSCEQNLNHDAMYWYRQDPGQGLRLIYYSQIVNDFQKGDIAEGYSVSREKKESFPLTVTSAQKNPTAFYLCASSIARNTEAFFGQGTRLTVV.

This clone has just one count. The V and J genes are TRBV20-1 and TRBJ1-3; 8 positions match TRBD1. Germline-derived CDR1 and CDR2 are DFQATT and SNEGSKA (reference sequence). J was trimmed by 4 bases and V by 3 bases; bases with no gene match: 5. The CDR3 runs 14 residues. Here the CDR3 reads CSASQGAQGNTIYF. The CDR3 DNA follows: TGCAGTGCTAGTCAGGGGGCGCAGGGAAACACCATATATTTT.

V and J are TRBV12-3 or TRBV12-4 and TRBJ1-2; perhaps TRBD1 as D (5 bases). The V end was cut by 8 bases, the J end by 2 bases, with 12 bases between. This CDR3 comprises 13 residues. CDR3 DNA: TGTGCCAGCGGAAAACAGGAAAACTATGGCTACACCTTC. Translating gives CASGKQENYGYTF.

This clone has only one observation. The chain is built from TRBV3-1 (or the pseudogene TRBV3-2) and TRBJ2-5, with D perhaps matching TRBD2 (6 bases). V lost 1 base and J lost 4, with 7 bases in between. The CDR3 runs 13 residues. The germline V gene has CDR1 LGHDT and CDR2 YNNKEL (reference sequence). The CDR3 bases are TGTGCCAGCAGCCAAGGGGGAGGAGAGACCCAGTACTTC. Its protein product is CASSQGGGETQYF.

The chain is built from TRBV28 and TRBJ2-3; 12 nucleotides align to TRBD2. Germline V gene lookup returns CDR1 MDHEN and CDR2 SYDVKM. The CDR3 extends over 16 amino acids. V lost 5 bases to trimming and J lost 1 base; unmatched junction nucleotides: 4. The CDR3 region is CASSIRTSGGTDTQYF. In nucleotides, the CDR3 is TGTGCCAGCAGTATACGGACTAGCGGGGGCACAGATACGCAGTATTTT.

The rearrangement links TRBV6-5 to TRBJ1-1, with 9 positions matching TRBD1. V lost 6 bases to trimming and J lost 5 bases; unmatched junction nucleotides: 7. Germline values: CDR1 MNHEY, CDR2 SVGAGI. The CDR3 is made up of 14 amino acids. The CDR3 region is CASRRQGVRTEAFF. CDR3 in DNA: TGTGCCAGCAGGCGACAGGGGGTTAGAACTGAAGCTTTCTTT.

The J gene is TRBJ2-7, the V gene TRBV7-9, with 14 bases that match TRBD2. Looked up from germline, CDR1 is SEHNR and CDR2 is FQNEAQ (reference sequence). The CDR3 is 18 amino acids. V shed 5 bases and J 4 bases; nucleotides not matched to a gene: 13. CDR3 loop: CASSPRLAGGPGRYEQYF. In DNA, the CDR3 is TGTGCCAGCAGCCCTAGACTAGCGGGGGGGCCGGGTCGATACGAGCAGTACTTC.

The genes are TRBV12-5 and TRBJ1-1; 11 bases line up with TRBD1. Germline-derived CDR1 and CDR2 are LGHNT and FRNRAP. CDR3 size: 15 residues. The V and J ends lost 4 bases and 4 bases, in that order; junction bases with no gene match: 5. In DNA form, the CDR3 reads TGTGCTAGTGGTTCGGGACAGGGGGGGATCACTGAAGCTTTCTTT. It encodes CASGSGQGGITEAFF.

The chain recombines TRBV15 with TRBJ1-6; maybe TRBD1 (5 bases). CDR3 length equals 13 residues. With 6 bases removed from V and 7 bases from J, the gap between germline ends came to 10 bases. CDR1 is LNHNV, CDR2 YYDKDF, per germline (reference sequence). The CDR3: CATSRGMNSPLHF. The CDR3 region has the DNA TGTGCCACCAGTAGGGGTATGAATTCACCCCTCCACTTT. The whole variable domain, remainder taken from reference TRBV15 and TRBJ1-6, is DAMVIQNPRYQVTQFGKPVTLSCSQTLNHNVMYWYQQKSSQAPKLLFHYYDKDFNNEADTPDNFQSRRPNTSFCFLDIRSPGLGDTAMYLCATSRGMNSPLHFGNGTRLTVT.

The chain carries TRBV19 and TRBJ2-7; the match to TRBD2 covers 8 bases. CDR1 LNHDA and CDR2 SQIVND come from the germline V gene (reference sequence). This CDR3 is 14 amino acids long. V lost 4 bases and J lost 0; bases outside the gene matches: 2. CDR3 nucleotides: TGTGCCAGTAGTAAACTAGCGGACTCCTACGAGCAGTACTTC. Translated, it gives CASSKLADSYEQYF.